This passage covers 18 T cell receptor beta chains from one sample sequenced in a study of chemoradiotherapy in HPV16-positive cancers. TCRdb's table, derived via immunoSEQ multiplex PCR, lists solely in-frame clones and lacks some. The sample consists of 7,500 to 10,000 clones, approximately 91% of them appearing once. Material: blood, obtained from a patient who underwent chemoradiotherapy. The receptors come from a human donor with HPV-associated anogenital cancer.

The chain is built from TRBV6-6 and TRBJ1-2, with 7 bases fitting TRBD1. The trim removed 6 bases at V and 0 bases at J, leaving 4 bases unmatched. There are 14 residues in the CDR3. Per the germline V gene, CDR1 is MNHNY and CDR2 is SVGAGI (reference sequence). This CDR3 reads CASRETGSNYGYTF. Here the CDR3 DNA reads TGTGCCAGCAGAGAGACAGGGTCTAACTATGGCTACACCTTC.

The V call is TRBV5-1, the J call TRBJ1-2, with D unresolved. Germline V gives CDR1 SGHRS, CDR2 YFSETQ. The CDR3 consists of 15 residues. V lost 0 bases, J lost 2 bases, and 11 bases lay in between. The DNA for the CDR3 is TGCGCCAGCAGCTTGGCGGCTGGCGGCAACTATGGCTACACCTTC. The encoded protein is CASSLAAGGNYGYTF. The full variable domain, in which reference TRBV5-1 and TRBJ1-2 provide the parts outside the CDR3, is KAGVTQTPRYLIKTRGQQVTLSCSPISGHRSVSWYQQTPGQGLQFLFEYFSETQRNKGNFPGRFSGRQFSNSRSEMNVSTLELGDSALYLCASSLAAGGNYGYTFGSGTRLTVV.

The chain is built from TRBV2 and TRBJ1-4; D is possibly TRBD1 (5 bases). The germline V gene has CDR1 SNHLY and CDR2 FYNNEI. V was shortened by 10 bases and J by 7 bases, with 13 bases between the two germline ends. This CDR3 comprises 12 residues. CDR3 in DNA: TGTGCCACCGCAGGGTTTGGTGAAAAACTGTTTTTT. It yields the protein CATAGFGEKLFF. The variable domain in full, completed from reference TRBV2 and TRBJ1-4, reads EPEVTQTPSHQVTQMGQEVILRCVPISNHLYFYWYRQILGQKVEFLVSFYNNEISEKSEIFDDQFSVERPDGSNFTLKIRSTKLEDSAMYFCATAGFGEKLFFGSGTQLSVL.

The chain recombines TRBV9 with TRBJ2-6; TRBD1 matches 7 bases. CDR3 size: 18 residues. Per the germline V gene, CDR1 is SGDLS and CDR2 is YYNGEE. Losses at the gene ends were 3 bases for V and 0 bases for J; bases not matched to a gene: 9. The CDR3 region has the DNA TGTGCCAGCAGCGCTACAGGGGACCTCCGCTCTGGGGCCAACGTCCTGACTTTC. Protein product: CASSATGDLRSGANVLTF.

The chain employs TRBV9 and TRBJ2-6, with 12 bases identical to TRBD2. CDR1 and CDR2 from the germline V gene are SGDLS and YYNGEE. V shed 4 bases and J 2 bases; nucleotides not matched to a gene: 7. The length of the CDR3 is 18 residues. The CDR3: CASSTRTSGETGANVLTF. CDR3 bases: TGTGCCAGCAGCACCCGGACTAGCGGGGAGACTGGGGCCAACGTCCTGACTTTC.

This clone was seen only a few times. The chain carries TRBV5-1 and TRBJ1-6, with TRBD1 identical over 9 bases. Losses at the gene ends were 4 bases for V and 10 bases for J; bases not matched to a gene: 12. Germline V CDR1 and CDR2: SGHRS, YFSETQ. The CDR3 contains 16 residues. CDR3 residues: CASSVTTGGRGSPLHF. The CDR3, as DNA: TGCGCCAGCAGCGTCACCACAGGGGGCCGGGGATCACCCCTCCACTTT.

The chain combines TRBV7-8 with TRBJ2-1; possibly TRBD2 for D (5 bases). Germline V CDR1 and CDR2: SGHVS, FQNEAQ. Trimming took 2 bases from V and 4 from J, leaving 12 bases between them. The CDR3 has 15 residues. The DNA for the CDR3 is TGTGCCAGCAGCTTAAGTTTGGACTTTTACAATGAGCAGTTCTTC. Its protein product is CASSLSLDFYNEQFF.

The gene calls are TRBV5-8 and TRBJ2-7; D remains ambiguous. CDR1 is SGHTS and CDR2 is YDEGEE in the germline V gene. This CDR3 is 16 amino acids long. Trimming removed 4 bases at V and 0 bases at J, with 17 bases between. The CDR3 DNA follows: TGTGCCAGCAGCATTCGGGCAGGCCCATACTCCTACGAGCAGTACTTC. Its protein product is CASSIRAGPYSYEQYF.

The rearrangement uses TRBV29-1 and TRBJ2-2; D gene ambiguous. Trimming removed 4 bases at V and 5 bases at J, with 8 bases between. The CDR3 sequence is 12 residues long. Germline V gene data show CDR1 as SQVTM and CDR2 as ANQGSEA. CDR3 in amino acids: CSVAAETGELFF. CDR3 in DNA: TGCAGCGTTGCCGCAGAAACCGGGGAGCTGTTTTTT.

The chain couples TRBV11-2 to TRBJ2-5, with D unresolved. CDR1 and CDR2 (germline): SGHAT, FQNNGV. V lost 6 bases to trimming and J lost 1 base, with 9 bases between them. The CDR3 consists of 13 residues. CDR3 protein: CASSETLQETQYF. DNA for the CDR3: TGTGCCAGCAGTGAAACTCTCCAAGAGACCCAGTACTTC. The variable domain in full, with the rest retrieved from reference TRBV11-2 and TRBJ2-5, is EAGVAQSPRYKIIEKRQSVAFWCNPISGHATLYWYQQILGQGPKLLIQFQNNGVVDDSQLPKDRFSAERLKGVDSTLKIQPAKLEDSAVYLCASSETLQETQYFGPGTRLLVL.

The V gene is TRBV5-1, the J gene TRBJ2-1, with 9 bases lining up with TRBD1. Trimming took 5 bases from V and 5 from J; bases not matched to a gene: 8. This CDR3 spans 15 amino acids. The germline gives CDR1 SGHRS, CDR2 YFSETQ. CDR3 sequence: CASRTGTGLNNEQFF. In DNA form, the CDR3 reads TGCGCCAGCAGAACCGGGACAGGGTTAAACAATGAGCAGTTCTTC.

The genes are TRBV2 and TRBJ2-7, with no clear D. CDR3 length: 14 amino acids. Germline CDR1 reads SNHLY; CDR2 reads FYNNEI. The germline V and J ends were trimmed by 4 bases and 0 bases, with 10 bases remaining between them. The CDR3 region has the DNA TGTGCCAGCAGTGGACGTCCGAGCTCCTACGAGCAGTACGTC. Amino acids: CASSGRPSSYEQYV.

J is TRBJ2-3 and V is TRBV19, with D possibly TRBD1 on 5 matching bases. The germline V gene encodes CDR1 LNHDA and CDR2 SQIVND (reference sequence). V was cut by 5 bases and J by 3 bases, with 12 bases left in between. The CDR3 length is 14 residues. CDR3 nucleotide sequence: TGTGCCAGTAGTGTGGGGCTTGAGACAGATACGCAGTATTTT. Its translation: CASSVGLETDTQYF.

This clone was seen a single time. The V and J genes are TRBV18 and TRBJ2-5; a weak D match, TRBD2 (5 bases). The CDR3 contains 15 residues. Trimming shortened V by 4 bases and J by 2 bases, and 14 bases separated the two germline ends. Germline CDR1 KGHSH, CDR2 LQKENI. The CDR3 nucleotides read TGTGCCAGCTCACTTTCTGGGAGCCAGCAAGAGACCCAGTACTTC. Translated: CASSLSGSQQETQYF.

The rearrangement uses TRBV27 and TRBJ1-2, with TRBD1 as a possible D gene (5 bases). In germline, CDR1 is MNHEY, CDR2 SMNVEV (reference sequence). This CDR3 region has 13 residues. Deletions cut 6 bases from V and 5 bases from J, with 13 bases between. The CDR3 region has the DNA TGTGCCAGCAGGCGGGACGGAGAATATGGCTACACCTTC. Residues: CASRRDGEYGYTF.

The genes are TRBV5-1 and TRBJ2-1; 8 bases align to TRBD1. The CDR3 is 16 amino acids. J lost 2 bases, V lost 4 bases, and 8 bases had no gene match. From germline, CDR1 is SGHRS and CDR2 YFSETQ. The CDR3 DNA sequence: TGCGCCAGCAGCCCGGGACAGGTTCAGACCTACAATGAGCAGTTCTTC. This sequence encodes CASSPGQVQTYNEQFF.

In its sample, this clone was seen once. The chain is built from TRBV6-1 and TRBJ1-2, with 8 bases lining up with TRBD1. V shed 4 bases and J 8 bases; nucleotides not matched to a gene: 6. This CDR3 is 13 amino acids long. Germline lookup yields CDR1 MNHNS and CDR2 SASEGT. In nucleotides, the CDR3 is TGTGCCAGCAGTGGGCAGGGGGCGCGCGGCTACACCTTC. Encoded protein: CASSGQGARGYTF.

The chain carries TRBV2 and TRBJ1-1; 8 nucleotides align to TRBD1. After removal of 4 bases from V and 1 base from J, the junction contained 17 bases not matched to a gene. The germline V gene has CDR1 SNHLY and CDR2 FYNNEI. The CDR3 loop spans 19 amino acids. The CDR3 is CASSVAMVPFDRGNTEAFF. The CDR3 nucleotides are TGTGCCAGCAGTGTGGCCATGGTCCCTTTCGACAGGGGGAACACTGAAGCTTTCTTT.